A single sample is the source of the 9 T cell receptor beta chains below, sequenced in a study of blood T cell repertoires in COVID-19. The protocol was immunoSEQ multiplex PCR, while the TCRdb copy is restricted to in-frame clones and leaves out a portion. Among approximately 300,000 clones listed, about 89% were seen once. The sequenced material came from PBMCs or T cells enriched from blood (not recorded which). Receptors were obtained from a woman between 18 and 30 years old who had recovered from COVID-19.

The V gene is TRBV7-9, the J gene TRBJ1-2, with 8 bases aligning to TRBD1. CDR1 is SEHNR, CDR2 FQNEAQ, per germline (reference sequence). The CDR3 spans 14 residues. Trimming cost V 5 bases and J 5 bases; bases outside gene matches: 7. CDR3 DNA: TGTGCCAGCAGCCCCGGACAGGGCGCGTATGGCTACACCTTC. Amino acid sequence: CASSPGQGAYGYTF. The complete variable domain, with remaining parts taken from reference TRBV7-9 and TRBJ1-2, reads DTGVSQNPRHKITKRGQNVTFRCDPISEHNRLYWYRQTLGQGPEFLTYFQNEAQLEKSRLLSDRFSAERPKGSFSTLEIQRTEQGDSAMYLCASSPGQGAYGYTFGSGTRLTVV.

This rearrangement joins TRBV27 to TRBJ1-5; maybe TRBD1 (6 bases). Trimming took off 5 bases at V and 2 bases at J, with 16 bases between the two ends. The germline CDR1 and CDR2 sequences are MNHEY and SMNVEV (reference sequence). This CDR3 region has 16 residues. This chain's CDR3 is CASSPGTLRGNQPQHF. For the CDR3, the DNA is TGTGCCAGCAGTCCAGGGACACTTCGCGGCAATCAGCCCCAGCATTTT.

The chain combines TRBV5-1 with TRBJ2-3, with TRBD2 matching over 11 bases. Germline values: CDR1 SGHRS, CDR2 YFSETQ. The CDR3 is made up of 16 amino acids. After removal of 4 bases from V and 4 bases from J, the junction contained 8 bases not matched to a gene. CDR3 sequence (DNA): TGCGCCAGCAGCGTTAGCGGGAGGGCCGGGGCAGATACGCAGTATTTT. Its translation is CASSVSGRAGADTQYF.

The chain employs TRBV6-5 and TRBJ2-7; D not resolved. Trimming removed 0 bases from V and 2 bases from J, with 8 bases in between. Germline assignment: CDR1 MNHEY and CDR2 SVGAGI. The CDR3 length is 14 residues. DNA of the CDR3: TGTGCCAGCAGTTACTCGATGCAGGCCTACGAGCAGTACTTC. It translates to CASSYSMQAYEQYF.

V gene TRBV12-3 or TRBV12-4 combines with J gene TRBJ1-1; maybe TRBD1 (6 bases). Trimming left V 1 base short and J 8 bases short, with 11 bases between. The CDR3 has 13 residues. CDR3 sequence: CASSLEYTGEAFF. As DNA, the CDR3 is TGTGCCAGCAGTTTAGAGTACACAGGGGAAGCTTTCTTT.

The genes are TRBV11-3 and TRBJ2-5, with D unclear. The CDR3 totals 14 residues. V was shortened by 2 bases and J by 5 bases, with 12 bases between the two germline ends. Germline V CDR1 and CDR2: SGHNT, YENEEA. CDR3 region: CASSLTFLRETQYF. CDR3 sequence (DNA): TGTGCCAGCAGCTTAACGTTTCTGAGGGAGACCCAGTACTTC.

The rearrangement links TRBV5-6 to TRBJ1-4; D is uncertain. The CDR3 totals 13 residues. Trimming took off 1 base at V and 7 bases at J, with 8 bases between the two ends. Germline loops: CDR1 SGHDT, CDR2 YYEEEE. The CDR3 is CASSLFGSEKLFF. The CDR3 bases are TGTGCCAGCAGCTTGTTTGGTAGTGAAAAACTGTTTTTT.

This clone came up once. The DNA for the CDR3 is TGTGCCACCAGTTGGGCGGGCTATAGCAATCAGCCCCAGCATTTT. Translated: CATSWAGYSNQPQHF. This chain joins TRBV19 and TRBJ1-5; D is undetermined. Looked up from germline, CDR1 is LNHDA and CDR2 is SQIVND (reference sequence). There are 15 residues in the CDR3. V was pared by 10 bases and J by 0 bases, with 16 bases between.

The rearrangement links TRBV28 to TRBJ2-1; the match to TRBD2 covers 13 bases. J was trimmed by 2 bases and V by 3 bases; bases with no gene match: 10. The germline CDR1 and CDR2 sequences are MDHEN and SYDVKM. This CDR3 has 19 amino acids. The CDR3 DNA sequence: TGTGCCAGCAGTTTCCCTTTATGGACTAGCGGGAGCCCCTACAATGAGCAGTTCTTC. This encodes CASSFPLWTSGSPYNEQFF.